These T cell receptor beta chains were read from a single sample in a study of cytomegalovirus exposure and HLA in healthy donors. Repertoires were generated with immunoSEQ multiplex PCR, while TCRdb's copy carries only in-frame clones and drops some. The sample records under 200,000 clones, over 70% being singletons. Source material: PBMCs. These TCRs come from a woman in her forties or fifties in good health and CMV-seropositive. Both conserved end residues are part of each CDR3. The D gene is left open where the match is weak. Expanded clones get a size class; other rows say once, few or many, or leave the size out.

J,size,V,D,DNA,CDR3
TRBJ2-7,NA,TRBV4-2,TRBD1,TGTGCCAGCAGCCAAGATGCGCCCCGGACAGGGCCCGGGGAGCAGTACTTC,CASSQDAPRTGPGEQYF
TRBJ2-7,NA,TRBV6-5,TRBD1,TGTGCCAGCAGCCGCCGGGACAGGGATTACGAGCAGTACTTC,CASSRRDRDYEQYF
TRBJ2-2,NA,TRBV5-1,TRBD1,TGCGCCAGCAGTTTTGCCTCCGGGACAGTCAACACCGGGGAGCTGTTTTTT,CASSFASGTVNTGELFF
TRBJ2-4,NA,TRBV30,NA,TGTGCCTGGAGTGCAAAGTCGGCAGGGATCAAAAACAGTCAGTACTTC,CAWSAKSAGIKNSQYF
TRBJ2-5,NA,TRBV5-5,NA,TGTGCCAGCAGCTCACGTCTAGGGGCCCAAGAGACCCAGTACTTC,CASSSRLGAQETQYF
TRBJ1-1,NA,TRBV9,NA,TGTGCCAGCAGCGATGAGGTCGGGAACACTGAAGCTTTCTTT,CASSDEVGNTEAFF
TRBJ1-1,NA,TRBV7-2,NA,TGTGCCAGCAGCTTAGAGGCCGGGGTCCGGAACACTGAAGCTTTCTTT,CASSLEAGVRNTEAFF
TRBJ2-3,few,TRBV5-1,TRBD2,TGCGCCAGCAGCTTTGGAGCGGGGGATGCGGATACGCAGTATTTT,CASSFGAGDADTQYF
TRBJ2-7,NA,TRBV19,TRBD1,TGTGCCAGTAGTATAGAGGGGACAGGCTCCTACGAGCAGTACTTC,CASSIEGTGSYEQYF
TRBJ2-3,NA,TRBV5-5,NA,TGTGCCAGCAGCGCCCTTGGCGGGAGCACAGATACGCAGTATTTT,CASSALGGSTDTQYF
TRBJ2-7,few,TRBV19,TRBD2,TGTGCCAGTAGTAAGGCTAGCGGGAATATAGGCTCCGAGCAGTACTTC,CASSKASGNIGSEQYF
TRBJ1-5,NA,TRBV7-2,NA,TGTGCCAGCAGCCCCGCGGGAGGGCAGCCCCAGCATTTT,CASSPAGGQPQHF
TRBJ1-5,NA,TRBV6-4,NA,TGTGCCAGCAGTCCCGAGGGCAGTCAGCCCCAGCATTTT,CASSPEGSQPQHF
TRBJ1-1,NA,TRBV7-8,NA,TGTGCCAGCAGCGGACCGGACATGAACACTGAAGCTTTCTTT,CASSGPDMNTEAFF
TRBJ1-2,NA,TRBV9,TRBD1,TGTGCCAGCAGCGCGACAGGGATTTCCTATGGCTACACCTTC,CASSATGISYGYTF
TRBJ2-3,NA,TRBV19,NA,TGTGCCAGTAGTATCGACATGGGAGCAGATACGCAGTATTTT,CASSIDMGADTQYF
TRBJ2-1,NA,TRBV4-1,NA,TGCGCCAGCAGCCAGAGGGGGAGCTCCTACAATGAGCAGTTCTTC,CASSQRGSSYNEQFF
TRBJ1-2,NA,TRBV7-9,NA,TGTGCCAGCCCCCTCCCCCTTCCTGACTATGGCTACACCTTC,CASPLPLPDYGYTF
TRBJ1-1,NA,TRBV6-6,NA,TGTGCCAGCACCCCCCGGAACACTGAAGCTTTCTTT,CASTPRNTEAFF
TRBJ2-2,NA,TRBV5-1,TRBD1,TGCGCCAGCAGCTTGGGAGGGGACAGGGATCCGAACACCGGGGAGCTGTTTTTT,CASSLGGDRDPNTGELFF
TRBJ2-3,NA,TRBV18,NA,TGTGCCAGCTTACCCGGGACACCTCGTAGCACAGATACGCAGTATTTT,CASLPGTPRSTDTQYF
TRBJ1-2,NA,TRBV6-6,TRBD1,TGTGCCAGCGGGGGAGGGACAGGATATGGCTACACCTTC,CASGGGTGYGYTF
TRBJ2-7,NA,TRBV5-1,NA,TGCGCCAGCAGCTTGGAGGGGTACGAGCAGTACTTC,CASSLEGYEQYF
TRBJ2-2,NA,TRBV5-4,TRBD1,TGTGCCAGCAGCTTGGGAGGCCAGGGGGTAGCCGGGGAGCTGTTTTTT,CASSLGGQGVAGELFF